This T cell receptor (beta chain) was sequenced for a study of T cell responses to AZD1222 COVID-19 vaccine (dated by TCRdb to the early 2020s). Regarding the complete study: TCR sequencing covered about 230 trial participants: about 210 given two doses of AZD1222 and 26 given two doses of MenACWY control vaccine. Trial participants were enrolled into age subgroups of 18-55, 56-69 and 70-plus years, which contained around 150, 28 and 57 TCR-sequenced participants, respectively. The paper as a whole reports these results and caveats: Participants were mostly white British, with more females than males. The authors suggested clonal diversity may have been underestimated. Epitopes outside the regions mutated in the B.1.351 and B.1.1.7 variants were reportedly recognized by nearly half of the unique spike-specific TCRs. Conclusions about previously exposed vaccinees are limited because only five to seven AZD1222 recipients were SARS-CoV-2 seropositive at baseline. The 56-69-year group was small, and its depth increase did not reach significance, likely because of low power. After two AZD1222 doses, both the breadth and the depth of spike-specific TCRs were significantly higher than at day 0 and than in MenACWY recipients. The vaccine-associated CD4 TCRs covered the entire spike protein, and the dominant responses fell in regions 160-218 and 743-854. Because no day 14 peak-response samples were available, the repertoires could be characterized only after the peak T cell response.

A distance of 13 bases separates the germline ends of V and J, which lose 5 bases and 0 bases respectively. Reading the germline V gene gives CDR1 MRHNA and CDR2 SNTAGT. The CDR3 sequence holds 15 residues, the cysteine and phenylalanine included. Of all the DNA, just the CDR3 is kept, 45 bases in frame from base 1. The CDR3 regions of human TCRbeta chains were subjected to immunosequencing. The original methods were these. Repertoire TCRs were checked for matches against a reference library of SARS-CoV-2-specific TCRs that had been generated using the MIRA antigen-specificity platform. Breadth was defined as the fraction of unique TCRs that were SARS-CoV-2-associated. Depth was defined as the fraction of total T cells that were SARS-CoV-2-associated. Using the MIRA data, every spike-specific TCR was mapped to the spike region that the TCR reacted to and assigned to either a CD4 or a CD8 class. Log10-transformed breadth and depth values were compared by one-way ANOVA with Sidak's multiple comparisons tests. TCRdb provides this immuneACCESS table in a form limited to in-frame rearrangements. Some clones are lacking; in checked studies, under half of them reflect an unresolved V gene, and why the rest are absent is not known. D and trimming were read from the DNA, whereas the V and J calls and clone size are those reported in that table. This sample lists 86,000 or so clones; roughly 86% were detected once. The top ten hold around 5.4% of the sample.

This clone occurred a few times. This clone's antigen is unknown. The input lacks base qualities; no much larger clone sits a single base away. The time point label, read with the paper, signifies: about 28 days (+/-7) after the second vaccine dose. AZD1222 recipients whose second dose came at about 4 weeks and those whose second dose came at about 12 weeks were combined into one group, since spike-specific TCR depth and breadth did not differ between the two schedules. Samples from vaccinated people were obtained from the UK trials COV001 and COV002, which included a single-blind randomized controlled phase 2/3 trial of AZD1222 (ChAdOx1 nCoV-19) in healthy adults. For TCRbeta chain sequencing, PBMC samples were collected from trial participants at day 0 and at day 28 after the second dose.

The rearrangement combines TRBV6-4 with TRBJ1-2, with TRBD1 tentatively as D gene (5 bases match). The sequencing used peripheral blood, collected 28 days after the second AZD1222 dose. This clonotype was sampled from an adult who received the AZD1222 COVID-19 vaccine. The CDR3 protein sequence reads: CASSSRWGPNYGYTF. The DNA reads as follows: TGTGCCAGCAGTTCTAGATGGGGCCCTAACTATGGCTACACCTTC.